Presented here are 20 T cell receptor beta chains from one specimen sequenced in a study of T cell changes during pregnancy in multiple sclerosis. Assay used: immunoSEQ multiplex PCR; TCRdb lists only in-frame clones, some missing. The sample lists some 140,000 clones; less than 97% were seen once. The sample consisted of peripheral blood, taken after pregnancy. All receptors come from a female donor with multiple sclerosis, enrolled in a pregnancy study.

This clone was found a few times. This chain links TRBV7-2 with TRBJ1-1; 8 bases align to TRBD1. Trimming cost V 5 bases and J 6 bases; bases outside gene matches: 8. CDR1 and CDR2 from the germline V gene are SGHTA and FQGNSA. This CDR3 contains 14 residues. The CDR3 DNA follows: TGTGCCAGCAGCACCAGGGGGCGCGCCCCTGAAGCTTTCTTT. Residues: CASSTRGRAPEAFF.

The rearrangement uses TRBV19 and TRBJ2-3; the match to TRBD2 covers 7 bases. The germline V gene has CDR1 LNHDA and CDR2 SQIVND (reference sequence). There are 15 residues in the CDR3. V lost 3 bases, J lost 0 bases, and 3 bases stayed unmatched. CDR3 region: CASSMGSGSTDTQYF. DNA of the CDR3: TGTGCCAGTAGTATGGGTAGCGGGAGCACAGATACGCAGTATTTT. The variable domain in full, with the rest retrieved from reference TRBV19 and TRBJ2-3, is DGGITQSPKYLFRKEGQNVTLSCEQNLNHDAMYWYRQDPGQGLRLIYYSQIVNDFQKGDIAEGYSVSREKKESFPLTVTSAQKNPTAFYLCASSMGSGSTDTQYFGPGTRLTVL.

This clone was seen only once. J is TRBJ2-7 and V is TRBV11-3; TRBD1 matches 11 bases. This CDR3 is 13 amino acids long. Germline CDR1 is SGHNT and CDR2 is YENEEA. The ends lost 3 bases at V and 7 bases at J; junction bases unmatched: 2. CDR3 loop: CASSFGTGGEQYF. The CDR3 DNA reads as TGTGCCAGCAGCTTTGGGACAGGGGGAGAGCAGTACTTC.

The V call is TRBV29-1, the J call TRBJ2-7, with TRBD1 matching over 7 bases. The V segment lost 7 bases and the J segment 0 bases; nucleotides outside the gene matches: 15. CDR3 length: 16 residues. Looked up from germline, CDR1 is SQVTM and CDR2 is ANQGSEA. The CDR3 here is CSALRGQGGFSYEQYF. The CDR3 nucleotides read TGCAGCGCCCTGAGGGGGCAGGGCGGATTCTCCTACGAGCAGTACTTC.

CDR3 nucleotide sequence: TGTGCCAGCAGTTTAAATCGTGGGACTAGCGGGAGGGAGACCCAGTACTTC. It specifies CASSLNRGTSGRETQYF. The genes are TRBV28 and TRBJ2-5; 15 positions match TRBD2. Germline V gene lookup returns CDR1 MDHEN and CDR2 SYDVKM. The CDR3 runs 17 residues. V lost 2 bases to trimming and J lost 5 bases; unmatched junction nucleotides: 6.

DNA for the CDR3: TGTGCCAGCAGTTCCGGGACTAGCGTCTCGTATCTTCACTACGAGCAGTACTTC. Encoded protein: CASSSGTSVSYLHYEQYF. The chain carries TRBV28 and TRBJ2-7, with TRBD2 matching over 10 bases. CDR1 and CDR2 (germline): MDHEN, SYDVKM. The V segment lost 4 bases and the J segment 3 bases; nucleotides outside the gene matches: 15. The CDR3 totals 18 residues.

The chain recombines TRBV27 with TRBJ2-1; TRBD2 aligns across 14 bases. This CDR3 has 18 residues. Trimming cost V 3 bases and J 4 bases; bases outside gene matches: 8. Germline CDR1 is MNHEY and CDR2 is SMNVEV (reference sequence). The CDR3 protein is CASSFRLAGGPQYNEQFF. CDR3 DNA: TGTGCCAGCAGTTTTAGACTAGCGGGAGGGCCGCAATACAATGAGCAGTTCTTC.

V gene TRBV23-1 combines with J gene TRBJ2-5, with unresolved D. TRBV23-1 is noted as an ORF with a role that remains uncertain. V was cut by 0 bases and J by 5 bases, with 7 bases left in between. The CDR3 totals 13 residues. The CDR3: CASSQSPVETQYF. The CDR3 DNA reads TGCGCCAGCAGTCAATCTCCGGTGGAGACCCAGTACTTC.

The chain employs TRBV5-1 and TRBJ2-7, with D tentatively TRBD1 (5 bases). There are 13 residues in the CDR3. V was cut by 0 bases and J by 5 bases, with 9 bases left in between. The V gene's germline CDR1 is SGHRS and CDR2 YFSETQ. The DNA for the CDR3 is TGCGCCAGCAGCTTGGGGGGCGCGGACGAGCAGTACTTC. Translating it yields CASSLGGADEQYF.

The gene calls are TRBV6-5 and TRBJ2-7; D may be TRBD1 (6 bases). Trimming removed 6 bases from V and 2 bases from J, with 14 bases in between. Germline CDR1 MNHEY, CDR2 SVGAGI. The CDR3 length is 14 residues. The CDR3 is CASSTPGHPYEQYF. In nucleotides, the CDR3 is TGTGCCAGCAGCACTCCGGGACATCCCTACGAGCAGTACTTC.

The CDR3 nucleotides read TGTGCCAGCAGCCTTGAACCGGGACTAGGAACAGATACGCAGTATTTT. Its protein is CASSLEPGLGTDTQYF. The chain carries TRBV14 and TRBJ2-3; 8 nucleotides line up with TRBD2. The CDR3 has 16 residues. Trimming removed 4 bases from V and 3 bases from J; junction bases left unmatched: 9. Per germline, CDR1 SGHDN and CDR2 FVKESK.

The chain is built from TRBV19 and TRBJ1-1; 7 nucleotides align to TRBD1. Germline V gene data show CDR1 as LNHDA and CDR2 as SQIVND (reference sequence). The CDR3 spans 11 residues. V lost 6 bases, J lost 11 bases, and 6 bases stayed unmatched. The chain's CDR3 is CASRAGTDAFF. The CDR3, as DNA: TGTGCCAGTAGGGCCGGGACAGACGCTTTCTTT.

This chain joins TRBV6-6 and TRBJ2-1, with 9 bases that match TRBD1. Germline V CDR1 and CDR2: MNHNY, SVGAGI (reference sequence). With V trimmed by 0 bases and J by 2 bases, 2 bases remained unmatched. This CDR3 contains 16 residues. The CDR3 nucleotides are TGTGCCAGCAGTTACTCAGACAGGGGGACCTACAATGAGCAGTTCTTC. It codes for CASSYSDRGTYNEQFF.

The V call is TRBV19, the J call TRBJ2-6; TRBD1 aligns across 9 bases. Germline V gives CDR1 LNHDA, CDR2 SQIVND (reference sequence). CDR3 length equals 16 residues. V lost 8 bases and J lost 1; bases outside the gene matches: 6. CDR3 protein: CASGIGQGSGANVLTF. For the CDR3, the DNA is TGTGCCAGTGGGATTGGACAGGGGTCTGGGGCCAACGTCCTGACTTTC.

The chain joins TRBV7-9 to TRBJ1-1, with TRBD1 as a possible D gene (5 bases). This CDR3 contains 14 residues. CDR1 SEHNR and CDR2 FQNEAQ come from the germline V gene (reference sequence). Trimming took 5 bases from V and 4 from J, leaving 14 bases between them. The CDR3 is CASSTSGGFTEAFF. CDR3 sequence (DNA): TGTGCCAGCAGCACATCCGGGGGTTTCACTGAAGCTTTCTTT.

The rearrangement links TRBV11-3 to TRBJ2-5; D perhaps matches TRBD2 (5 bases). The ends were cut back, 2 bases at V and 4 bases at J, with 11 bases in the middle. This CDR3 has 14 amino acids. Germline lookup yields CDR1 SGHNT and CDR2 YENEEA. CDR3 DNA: TGTGCCAGCAGCTTAAGTAACAGCGGAGAGACCCAGTACTTC. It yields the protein CASSLSNSGETQYF.

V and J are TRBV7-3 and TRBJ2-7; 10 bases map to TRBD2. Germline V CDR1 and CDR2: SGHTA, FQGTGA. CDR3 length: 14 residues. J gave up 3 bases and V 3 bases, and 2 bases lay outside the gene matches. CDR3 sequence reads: CASSFTSGNYEQYF. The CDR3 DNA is TGTGCCAGCAGCTTTACTAGCGGGAACTACGAGCAGTACTTC.

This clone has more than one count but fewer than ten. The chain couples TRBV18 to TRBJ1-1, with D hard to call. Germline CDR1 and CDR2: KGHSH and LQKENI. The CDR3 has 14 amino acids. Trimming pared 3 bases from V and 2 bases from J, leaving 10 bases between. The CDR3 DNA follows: TGTGCCAGCTCACCCACCAGTGTAAACACTGAAGCTTTCTTT. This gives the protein CASSPTSVNTEAFF.

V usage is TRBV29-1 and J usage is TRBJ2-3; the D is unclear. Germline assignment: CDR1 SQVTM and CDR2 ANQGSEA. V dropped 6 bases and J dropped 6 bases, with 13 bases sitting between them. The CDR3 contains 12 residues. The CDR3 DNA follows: TGCAGCGTCCGGGTGCGTAGCGATACGCAGTATTTT. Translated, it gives CSVRVRSDTQYF.

The CDR3 loop reads CASSRQGGNEQFF. DNA of the CDR3: TGTGCCAGCTCACGACAGGGGGGCAATGAGCAGTTCTTC. The chain joins TRBV25-1 to TRBJ2-1, with 9 bases lining up with TRBD1. The CDR3 length is 13 residues. Trimming took 8 bases from V and 6 from J; bases not matched to a gene: 5. CDR1 and CDR2 (germline): MGHDK, SYGVNS.